The source of this T cell receptor (beta chain) is a study of T cell changes during pregnancy in multiple sclerosis. Germline assignment: CDR1 SQVTM and CDR2 ANQGSEA. The V segment lost 3 bases and the J segment 4 bases; nucleotides outside the gene matches: 4. CDR3 size: 15 residues. Profiled with immunoSEQ multiplex PCR; TCRdb holds only in-frame clones, not every one. This sample has over 45,000 clones; about 90% occur once, and the top ten carry approximately 0.58%. The material sequenced was CD4+ T cells from peripheral blood mononuclear cells, taken in the first trimester of pregnancy. V gene TRBV29-1 combines with J gene TRBJ2-1, with 12 bases matching TRBD2. The clonotype originates from a female donor with multiple sclerosis, enrolled in a pregnancy study. The CDR3 reads CSVDTSGGPYNEQFF. The CDR3, as DNA: TGCAGCGTTGACACTAGCGGGGGGCCATACAATGAGCAGTTCTTC.